This TCR beta chain was captured by sequencing in a study of T-cell reconstitution after alpha-beta-depleted transplantation in children. Regarding the study as a whole: T cells produced anew were the main source of T-cell counts and diversity one year after transplant. High day-60 TCRbeta diversity in some patients came from surviving recipient T cells and thymic progenitors.

Unique molecular identifiers tagged the TCRbeta library. MiXCR was run by TCRdb on the PCR reads, yielding one entry per CDR3 protein. The data contain under 75,000 distinct CDR3 sequences, roughly a tenth of them seen just once; the ten biggest clones take up roughly 13%. This clonotype showed up many times. Its antigen is not identified. The CDR3 runs 15 residues. V lost 3 bases, J lost 5 bases, and 15 bases lay in between. Germline V gene data show CDR1 as SGHTA and CDR2 as FQGNSA. The specimen comprised PBMCs, sampled before TCRalphabeta/CD19-depleted stem cell transplant. This sequence originates from a boy aged 5 to 17 with acute myeloid leukemia, due to receive a stem cell transplant. The rearrangement links TRBV7-2 to TRBJ2-3; D possibly uses TRBD1 or TRBD2 (5 bases each). Here the CDR3 reads CASSLQEGTVDTQYF. In DNA, the CDR3 is TGTGCCAGCAGCTTGCAGGAAGGGACGGTAGATACGCAGTATTTT.